The 10 T cell receptor beta chains reported below all come from one sample, sequenced in a study of PD-1 blockade in classical Hodgkin lymphoma. This sample's time point: cycle 4 day 1 (C4D1), after five to seven weeks of nivolumab. Every one of the patients relapsed after autologous stem cell transplantation (brentuximab vedotin exposure was variable). The data were produced by immunoSEQ multiplex PCR, yet TCRdb's version contains in-frame clones alone and is incomplete. The table has 90,000 to 110,000 clones, more than 70% seen once. Sequencing was performed on peripheral blood mononuclear cells (PBMCs), taken before the fourth cycle of nivolumab. These receptors were collected from a human donor with classical Hodgkin lymphoma.

As for this clone: The junction and the germline gene differ at one end; a read error may be behind it. The chain joins TRBV28 to TRBJ2-1, with D unresolved. Germline CDR1 reads MDHEN; CDR2 reads SYDVKM. This CDR3 comprises 12 residues. This CDR3 is CASSSPEAPWLF. DNA of the CDR3: TGTGCCAGCAGTTCCCCCGAGGCCCCCTGGCTCTTC.

The rearrangement uses TRBV29-1 and TRBJ1-5; no definite D call. V was shortened by 4 bases and J by 6 bases, with 13 bases between the two germline ends. The CDR3 has 13 amino acids. Per germline, CDR1 SQVTM and CDR2 ANQGSEA. Here the CDR3 DNA reads TGCAGCGTTGGGGGTAGGGAGGGTCAGCCCCAGCATTTT. Translation gives CSVGGREGQPQHF.

J is TRBJ1-5 and V is TRBV6-4; 10 bases match TRBD1. The CDR3 contains 15 residues. Trimming removed 5 bases from V and 6 bases from J; junction bases left unmatched: 7. Germline assignment: CDR1 MRHNA and CDR2 SNTAGT. In DNA, the CDR3 is TGTGCCAGCAGTAGACAGGGGGCGCGTTGTCAGCCCCAGCATTTT. Translating gives CASSRQGARCQPQHF.

The chain uses TRBV4-2 and TRBJ1-1; D is ambiguous. Germline V CDR1 and CDR2: LGHNA, YNFKEQ. This CDR3 is built from 15 residues. V was pared by 0 bases and J by 6 bases, with 14 bases between. CDR3 in DNA: TGTGCCAGCAGCCAAGATTACAAGGTTGAGGCTGAAGCTTTCTTT. This encodes CASSQDYKVEAEAFF.

The DNA of the CDR3 is TGTGCCAGCAGCTCAAGTAACTATGGCTACACCTTC. Translating gives CASSSSNYGYTF. This chain links TRBV7-2 with TRBJ1-2; the D is unclear. Trimming left V 4 bases short and J 1 base short, with 4 bases between. The CDR3 runs to 12 residues. Germline values: CDR1 SGHTA, CDR2 FQGNSA.

This chain uses TRBV10-1 with TRBJ2-1, with 8 bases aligning to TRBD2. The CDR3 is 13 residues long. Losses at the gene ends were 5 bases for V and 8 bases for J; bases not matched to a gene: 5. Germline V gene sequence: CDR1 WNHNN, CDR2 SYGVQD (reference sequence). Here the CDR3 DNA reads TGCGCCAGCAGTCCCGGACTAGCTGATGAGCAGTTCTTC. Protein: CASSPGLADEQFF.

The chain employs TRBV29-1 and TRBJ2-1; no firm D call. Germline values: CDR1 SQVTM, CDR2 ANQGSEA. This CDR3 has 13 residues. Between the trimmed V and J ends, which lost 2 bases and 0 bases, there was a span of 5 bases. The CDR3 nucleotides read TGCAGCGTTGAACAGAGCTCCTACAATGAGCAGTTCTTC. Amino acids: CSVEQSSYNEQFF.

The chain couples TRBV19 to TRBJ2-3, with D maybe TRBD2 (6 bases). In germline, CDR1 is LNHDA, CDR2 SQIVND (reference sequence). This CDR3 has 13 residues. V was shortened by 9 bases and J by 1 base, with 11 bases between the two germline ends. The DNA of the CDR3 is TGTGCCAGCAGCCCGGGGGGCACAGATACGCAGTATTTT. Amino acid sequence: CASSPGGTDTQYF.

The CDR3 region has the DNA TGTGCCAGCAGCACCCGGACAGGGGAATTGGGCAATGAGCAGTTCTTC. Translating it yields CASSTRTGELGNEQFF. This rearrangement joins TRBV11-2 to TRBJ2-1, with TRBD1 matching 9 bases. Germline CDR1 is SGHAT and CDR2 is FQNNGV. V shed 5 bases, J shed 6 bases, and the junction held 11 bases outside the gene matches. The CDR3 is made up of 16 amino acids.

This chain uses TRBV19 with TRBJ1-2, with 7 bases matching TRBD1. After removal of 5 bases from V and 2 bases from J, the junction contained 8 bases not matched to a gene. CDR3 length: 15 residues. Germline V lookup: CDR1 LNHDA, CDR2 SQIVND (reference sequence). The CDR3 DNA is TGTGCCAGTAGTGCTACAGGGGTATGGAACTATGGCTACACCTTC. Amino acids: CASSATGVWNYGYTF.